This T cell receptor beta chain emerged from a study of Graves' ophthalmopathy and Graves' hyperthyroidism. Broader study findings: With approximately 88% sensitivity and roughly 76% specificity, a 13-signature model separated ophthalmopathy from stable hyperthyroidism.

This CDR3 has 16 residues. Losses at the gene ends were 7 bases for V and 7 bases for J; bases not matched to a gene: 16. CDR1 SGDLS and CDR2 YYNGEE come from the germline V gene. On this clonotype: Its matching antigen is unknown.

Amplification of the TCR beta CDR3 regions used RNA transcripts (as template). Scientists carried out first-round RT-PCR using HTBI primers and then a second-round multiplex PCR. TCRdb analysed the multiplex PCR reads with MiXCR anew, one entry per CDR3 protein. The repertoire holds hundreds of thousands of distinct CDR3 sequences, about 40% seen once, with roughly 3% in the top ten. The sample was peripheral blood. The chain couples TRBV9 to TRBJ1-5, with 8 nucleotides matching TRBD1. This TCR was recovered from an adult man with Graves' ophthalmopathy. The CDR3, as DNA: TGTGCCAGCTCACCGTCGGGACAGGTCTTGATCCAGCCCCAGCATTTT. It specifies CASSPSGQVLIQPQHF. Full variable domain (remainder filled in from reference TRBV9 and TRBJ1-5): DSGVTQTPKHLITATGQRVTLRCSPRSGDLSVYWYQQSLDQGLQFLIQYYNGEERAKGNILERFSAQQFPDLHSELNLSSLELGDSALYFCASSPSGQVLIQPQHFGDGTRLSIL.